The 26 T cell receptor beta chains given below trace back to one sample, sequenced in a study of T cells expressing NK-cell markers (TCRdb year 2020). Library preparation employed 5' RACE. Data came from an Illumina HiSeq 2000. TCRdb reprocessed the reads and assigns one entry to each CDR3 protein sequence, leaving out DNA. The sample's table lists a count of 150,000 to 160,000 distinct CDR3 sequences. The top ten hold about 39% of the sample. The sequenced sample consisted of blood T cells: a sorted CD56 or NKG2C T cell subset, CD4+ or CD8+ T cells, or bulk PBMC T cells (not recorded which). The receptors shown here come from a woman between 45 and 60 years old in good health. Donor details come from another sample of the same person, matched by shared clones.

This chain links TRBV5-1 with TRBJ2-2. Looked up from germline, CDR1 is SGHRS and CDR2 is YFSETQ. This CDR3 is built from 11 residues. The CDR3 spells CASHDVGELFF.

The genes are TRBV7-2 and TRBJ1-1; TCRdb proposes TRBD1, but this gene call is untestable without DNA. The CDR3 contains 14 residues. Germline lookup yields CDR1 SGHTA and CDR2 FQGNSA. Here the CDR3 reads CASSLEHRGTEAFF.

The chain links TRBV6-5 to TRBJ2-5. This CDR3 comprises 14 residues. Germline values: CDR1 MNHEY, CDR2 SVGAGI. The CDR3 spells CASSYGGSQETQYF.

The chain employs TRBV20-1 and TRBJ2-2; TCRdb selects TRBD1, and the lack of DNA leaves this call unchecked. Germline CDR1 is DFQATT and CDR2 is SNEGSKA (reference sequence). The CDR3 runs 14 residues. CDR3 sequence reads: CSAREPGWSGELFF.

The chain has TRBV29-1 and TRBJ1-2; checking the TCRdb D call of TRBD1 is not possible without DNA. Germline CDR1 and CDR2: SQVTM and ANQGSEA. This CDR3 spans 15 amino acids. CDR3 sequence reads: CSVEKQGEVNYGYTF.

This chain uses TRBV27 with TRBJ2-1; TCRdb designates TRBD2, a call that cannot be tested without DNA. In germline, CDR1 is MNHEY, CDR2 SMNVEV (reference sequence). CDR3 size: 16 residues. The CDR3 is CASSLSSSGILNEQFF.

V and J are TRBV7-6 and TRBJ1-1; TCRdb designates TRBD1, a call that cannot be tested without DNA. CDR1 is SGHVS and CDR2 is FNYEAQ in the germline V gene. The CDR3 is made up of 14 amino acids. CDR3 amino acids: CASSLASGGTEAFF.

The CDR3 here is CASNSYGAGRDEQFF. V and J are TRBV6-5 and TRBJ2-1; TCRdb calls TRBD2, which cannot be checked without DNA. From germline, CDR1 is MNHEY and CDR2 SVGAGI. There are 15 residues in the CDR3.

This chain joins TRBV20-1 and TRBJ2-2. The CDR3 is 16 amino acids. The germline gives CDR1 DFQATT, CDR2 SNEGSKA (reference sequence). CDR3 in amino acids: CSAIDGKAGNTGELFF.

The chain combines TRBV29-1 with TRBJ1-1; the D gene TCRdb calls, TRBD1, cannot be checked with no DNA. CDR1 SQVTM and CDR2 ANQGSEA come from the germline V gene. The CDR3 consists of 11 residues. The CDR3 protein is CSVAQGPEAFF. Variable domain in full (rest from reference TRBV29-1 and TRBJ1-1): SAVISQKPSRDICQRGTSLTIQCQVDSQVTMMFWYRQQPGQSLTLIATANQGSEATYESGFVIDKFPISRPNLTFSTLTVSNMSPEDSSIYLCSVAQGPEAFFGQGTRLTVV.

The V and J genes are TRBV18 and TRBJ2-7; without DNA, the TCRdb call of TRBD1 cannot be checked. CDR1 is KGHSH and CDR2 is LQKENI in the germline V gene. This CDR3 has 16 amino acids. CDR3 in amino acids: CASSPPGTPLGYEQYF.

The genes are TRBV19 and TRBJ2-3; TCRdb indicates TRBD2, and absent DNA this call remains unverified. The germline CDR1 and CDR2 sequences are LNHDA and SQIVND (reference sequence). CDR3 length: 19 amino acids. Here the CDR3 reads CASSIGGLAVLRALDTQYF. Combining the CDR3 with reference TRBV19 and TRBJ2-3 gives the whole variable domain DGGITQSPKYLFRKEGQNVTLSCEQNLNHDAMYWYRQDPGQGLRLIYYSQIVNDFQKGDIAEGYSVSREKKESFPLTVTSAQKNPTAFYLCASSIGGLAVLRALDTQYFGPGTRLTVL.

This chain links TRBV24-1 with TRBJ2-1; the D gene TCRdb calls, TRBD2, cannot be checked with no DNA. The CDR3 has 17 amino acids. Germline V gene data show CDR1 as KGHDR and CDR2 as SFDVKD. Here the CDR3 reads CATSDRRLADTYNEQFF.

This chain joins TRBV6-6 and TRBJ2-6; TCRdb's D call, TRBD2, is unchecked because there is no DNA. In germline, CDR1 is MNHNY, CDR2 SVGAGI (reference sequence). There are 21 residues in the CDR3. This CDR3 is CASSYSTWSGRAPSGANVLTF.

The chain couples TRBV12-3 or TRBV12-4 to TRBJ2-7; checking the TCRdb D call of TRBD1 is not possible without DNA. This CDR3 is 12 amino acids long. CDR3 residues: CASGAGTYEQYF.

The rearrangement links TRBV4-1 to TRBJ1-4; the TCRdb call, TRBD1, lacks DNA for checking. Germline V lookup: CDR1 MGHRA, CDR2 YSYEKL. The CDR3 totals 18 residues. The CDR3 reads CASSQLGDRARWNEKLFF.

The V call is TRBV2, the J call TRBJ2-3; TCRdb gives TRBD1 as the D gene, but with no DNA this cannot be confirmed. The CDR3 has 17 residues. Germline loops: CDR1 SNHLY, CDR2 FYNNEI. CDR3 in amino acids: CATTWGADGASTDTQYF.

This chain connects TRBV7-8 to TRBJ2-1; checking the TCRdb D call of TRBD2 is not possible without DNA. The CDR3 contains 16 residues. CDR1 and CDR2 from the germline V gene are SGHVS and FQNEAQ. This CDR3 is CASSSEWTSSYNEQFF.

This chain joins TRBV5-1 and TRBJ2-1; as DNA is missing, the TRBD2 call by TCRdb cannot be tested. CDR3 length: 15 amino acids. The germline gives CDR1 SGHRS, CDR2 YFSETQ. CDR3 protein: CASSSQGTSGNEQFF.

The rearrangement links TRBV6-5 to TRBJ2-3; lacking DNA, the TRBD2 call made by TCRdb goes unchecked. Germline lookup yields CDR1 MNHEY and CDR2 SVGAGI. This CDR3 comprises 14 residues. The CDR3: CASKGLARGDTQYF.

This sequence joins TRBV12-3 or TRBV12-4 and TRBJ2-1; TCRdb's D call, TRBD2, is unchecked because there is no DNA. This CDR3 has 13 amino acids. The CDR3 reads CASTGTLYNEQFF.

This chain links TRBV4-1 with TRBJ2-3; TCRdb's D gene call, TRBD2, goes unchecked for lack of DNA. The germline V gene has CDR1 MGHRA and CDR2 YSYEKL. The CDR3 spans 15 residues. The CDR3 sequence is CASSQVAGGTDTQYF.

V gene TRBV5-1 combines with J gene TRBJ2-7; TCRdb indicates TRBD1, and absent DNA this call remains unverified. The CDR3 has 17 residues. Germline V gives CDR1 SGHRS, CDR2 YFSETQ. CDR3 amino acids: CASRGRQGTFSSYEQYF.

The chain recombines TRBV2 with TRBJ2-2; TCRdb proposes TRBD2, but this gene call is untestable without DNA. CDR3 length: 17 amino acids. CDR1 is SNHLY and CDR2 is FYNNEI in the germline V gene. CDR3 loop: CASSDLAGLGGPGELFF.

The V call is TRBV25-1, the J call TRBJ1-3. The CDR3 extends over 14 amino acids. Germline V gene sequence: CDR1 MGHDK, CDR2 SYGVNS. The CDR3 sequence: CASSEVQAGNTIYF.

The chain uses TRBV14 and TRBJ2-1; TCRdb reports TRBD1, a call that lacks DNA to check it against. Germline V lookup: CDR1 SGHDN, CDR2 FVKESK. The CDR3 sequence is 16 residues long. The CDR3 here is CASRGTGTVSYNEQFF.